A single sample gave rise to the 21 T cell receptor beta chains below, sequenced in a study of blood T cell repertoires in COVID-19 (dated by TCRdb to 2020 to 2021). Library creation used the immunoSEQ multiplex PCR assay. TCRdb re-hosts the immuneACCESS table, in-frame sequences only. Its copies lack some clones; in the studies checked, an unresolved V gene accounts for under half of them, and the cause for the rest is not known. The sample includes about 75,000 clones, with 79% observed a single time. The top ten constitute around 5.8% of the sample. Sequencing was done on a sample of peripheral blood. The origin of the receptors is a woman of 80 years or more with active or convalescent COVID-19.

This chain links TRBV21-1 with TRBJ2-7; TRBD1 was called by the table and not checked on the DNA. TRBV21-1 is described as a pseudogene. The CDR3 runs 14 residues. The CDR3 spells CLTAKLDRGYEQYF. DNA of the CDR3: TGTCTCACAGCAAAGCTCGACAGGGGCTACGAGCAGTACTTC.

V and J are TRBV19 and TRBJ1-2; D may be TRBD1 (5 bases). Germline lookup yields CDR1 LNHDA and CDR2 SQIVND (reference sequence). The CDR3 spans 15 residues. V was trimmed by 3 bases and J by 4 bases, leaving 15 bases between them. In nucleotides, the CDR3 is TGTGCCAGTAGTATTTGGCAGGGAAGCCCCTATGGCTACACCTTC. It is translated as CASSIWQGSPYGYTF. Full variable domain (remainder filled in from reference TRBV19 and TRBJ1-2): DGGITQSPKYLFRKEGQNVTLSCEQNLNHDAMYWYRQDPGQGLRLIYYSQIVNDFQKGDIAEGYSVSREKKESFPLTVTSAQKNPTAFYLCASSIWQGSPYGYTFGSGTRLTVV.

The gene calls are TRBV7-8 and TRBJ2-2; 10 bases are shared with TRBD2. This CDR3 is built from 14 residues. Germline V CDR1 and CDR2: SGHVS, FQNEAQ. Trimming at V came to 6 bases and at J to 5 bases, leaving 3 bases not matched to a gene. CDR3 sequence reads: CASRVSGGTGELFF. The CDR3 region has the DNA TGTGCCAGCAGGGTTAGCGGGGGGACCGGGGAGCTGTTTTTT.

V and J are TRBV2 and TRBJ2-3; 10 nucleotides line up with TRBD2. The ends lost 7 bases at V and 4 bases at J; junction bases unmatched: 11. Germline V lookup: CDR1 SNHLY, CDR2 FYNNEI. This CDR3 has 16 residues. CDR3 sequence: CASKPLAGEGADTQYF. As DNA, the CDR3 is TGTGCCAGCAAACCCCTAGCGGGAGAGGGGGCAGATACGCAGTATTTT.

J is TRBJ2-1 and V is TRBV5-4; TRBD2 aligns across 12 bases. CDR1 is SGHNT, CDR2 YYREEE, per germline (reference sequence). This CDR3 is built from 15 residues. J gave up 9 bases and V 2 bases, and 6 bases lay outside the gene matches. The CDR3 here is CASSFRASGGGEQFF. The CDR3 nucleotides read TGTGCCAGCAGCTTCCGAGCTAGCGGGGGGGGTGAGCAGTTCTTC.

There are a few counts of this clone. The genes are TRBV7-6 and TRBJ2-5, with D perhaps TRBD2 (7 bases). The CDR3 covers 15 residues. The V end was cut by 1 base, the J end by 5 bases, with 14 bases between. Germline V CDR1 and CDR2: SGHVS, FNYEAQ. The CDR3 DNA reads as TGTGCCAGCAGCTTAGGGGTGCGGGGGCCGGAGACCCAGTACTTC. This encodes CASSLGVRGPETQYF.

The chain is built from TRBV3-1 (or the pseudogene TRBV3-2) and TRBJ2-3; TRBD1 aligns across 12 bases. The V and J ends lost 4 bases and 4 bases, in that order; junction bases with no gene match: 6. The germline CDR1 and CDR2 sequences are LGHDT and YNNKEL (reference sequence). This CDR3 region has 16 residues. The CDR3: CASSPGQGARADTQYF. The CDR3 DNA is TGTGCCAGCAGCCCGGGACAGGGGGCTCGGGCAGATACGCAGTATTTT.

This chain uses TRBV5-1 with TRBJ2-7, with a tentative D call TRBD2 (5 bases). Trimming stripped 0 bases from V and 2 bases from J, with 15 bases between. The germline V gene has CDR1 SGHRS and CDR2 YFSETQ. The CDR3 runs to 16 residues. The DNA of the CDR3 is TGCGCCAGCAGCTTGGCGGGAAGCGGCCTTACCTACGAGCAGTACTTC. Translated: CASSLAGSGLTYEQYF.

A single count supports this clone. V is TRBV5-6 and J is TRBJ2-7, with a possible D match to TRBD1 (6 bases). V lost 3 bases, J lost 3 bases, and 13 bases lay in between. The CDR3 length is 14 residues. Germline V gene data show CDR1 as SGHDT and CDR2 as YYEEEE. DNA of the CDR3: TGTGCCAGCAGCTCCAGGGGTATGCGCTACGAGCAGTACTTC. Translation gives CASSSRGMRYEQYF.

The chain couples TRBV28 to TRBJ1-1; possibly TRBD1 for D (5 bases). Germline V CDR1 and CDR2: MDHEN, SYDVKM. The CDR3 contains 14 residues. Trimming shortened V by 4 bases and J by 7 bases, and 16 bases separated the two germline ends. As DNA, the CDR3 is TGTGCCAGCAGTTCCCCGGGGGAGGGAGTTGAAGCTTTCTTT. It specifies CASSSPGEGVEAFF.

V and J are TRBV6-5 and TRBJ1-6, with 7 bases identical to TRBD1. Trimming at V came to 6 bases and at J to 7 bases, leaving 6 bases not matched to a gene. The germline gives CDR1 MNHEY, CDR2 SVGAGI. The CDR3 contains 14 residues. In DNA, the CDR3 is TGTGCCAGCAGCTGGGACAGCGAAAATTCACCCCTCCACTTT. Protein product: CASSWDSENSPLHF.

The genes are TRBV7-2 and TRBJ2-7, with TRBD1 identical over 9 bases. CDR3 length: 13 residues. Germline V gene lookup returns CDR1 SGHTA and CDR2 FQGNSA. The J segment lost 10 bases and the V segment lost 5 bases, leaving 9 bases of the junction unmatched. CDR3 in amino acids: CASSPGQGSPQYF. CDR3 coding DNA: TGTGCCAGCAGCCCGGGACAGGGCTCCCCTCAGTACTTC.

The chain uses TRBV12-5 and TRBJ1-4; D may be TRBD1 (6 bases). Per germline, CDR1 LGHNT and CDR2 FRNRAP. The CDR3 is 16 residues long. The germline V and J ends were trimmed by 1 base and 7 bases, with 16 bases remaining between them. CDR3 in DNA: TGTGCTAGTGGTTTGGCTTATGGGGGCAAGGGTGAAAAACTGTTTTTT. Translated, it gives CASGLAYGGKGEKLFF.

V usage is TRBV10-3 and J usage is TRBJ2-4; TRBD1 matches 8 bases. The CDR3 covers 14 residues. The germline V gene encodes CDR1 ENHRY and CDR2 SYGVKD. V lost 11 bases and J lost 3; bases outside the gene matches: 9. This CDR3 is CAASGGLGKNIQYF. Written as DNA, the CDR3 is TGTGCCGCCTCAGGGGGCTTAGGCAAAAACATTCAGTACTTC.

This clone came up a few times. The rearrangement joins TRBV2 to TRBJ2-1, with TRBD2 matching over 7 bases. CDR1 and CDR2 from the germline V gene are SNHLY and FYNNEI. CDR3 length: 14 residues. V lost 0 bases, J lost 9 bases, and 5 bases stayed unmatched. CDR3 DNA: TGTGCCAGCAGTGAAGCGTTGACTAGCACTGAGCAGTTCTTC. Translated, it gives CASSEALTSTEQFF.

The rearrangement uses TRBV19 and TRBJ1-6; possibly TRBD1 for D (6 bases). Trimming pared 7 bases from V and 10 bases from J, leaving 14 bases between. Germline CDR1 reads LNHDA; CDR2 reads SQIVND (reference sequence). The length of the CDR3 is 13 residues. CDR3 protein: CASKGRGASPLHF. CDR3 in DNA: TGTGCCAGTAAGGGCAGGGGTGCATCACCCCTCCACTTT.

The genes are TRBV5-1 and TRBJ2-4; 8 nucleotides match TRBD1. This CDR3 has 13 amino acids. In germline, CDR1 is SGHRS, CDR2 YFSETQ. J gave up 5 bases and V 3 bases, and 1 base lay outside the gene matches. The CDR3 here is CASSWGQENIQYF. The CDR3, as DNA: TGCGCCAGCAGCTGGGGACAGGAAAACATTCAGTACTTC.

The table lists this clone with a few counts. The chain uses TRBV12-2 and TRBJ2-7; the table's TRBD1 call for D was not verified on the DNA. TRBV12-2 is noted as a pseudogene. The CDR3 is 17 residues long. CDR3 loop: CASRLAPVGQESYEQYF. CDR3 DNA sequence: TGTGCAAGTCGCTTAGCGCCAGTGGGACAGGAGAGCTACGAGCAGTACTTC.

The J gene is TRBJ2-2, the V gene TRBV7-8; 7 nucleotides agree with TRBD1. Germline V gene lookup returns CDR1 SGHVS and CDR2 FQNEAQ. The length of the CDR3 is 15 residues. J gave up 4 bases and V 5 bases, and 7 bases lay outside the gene matches. The CDR3 is CASSTRQGATGELFF. Written as DNA, the CDR3 is TGTGCCAGCAGCACCAGACAGGGTGCCACCGGGGAGCTGTTTTTT.

The chain employs TRBV20-1 and TRBJ2-3; possible D gene TRBD1, 5 bases. V dropped 3 bases and J dropped 0 bases, with 10 bases sitting between them. The CDR3 length is 14 residues. Germline V CDR1 and CDR2: DFQATT, SNEGSKA (reference sequence). The CDR3 is CSASHRISTDTQYF. Here the CDR3 DNA reads TGCAGTGCTAGTCACAGGATTAGCACAGATACGCAGTATTTT.

The V and J genes are TRBV19 and TRBJ2-3, with D maybe TRBD2 (7 bases). The CDR3 is made up of 18 amino acids. Germline V gene data show CDR1 as LNHDA and CDR2 as SQIVND (reference sequence). V lost 7 bases and J lost 0, with 23 bases in between. CDR3 coding DNA: TGTGCCAGTATTGAGGGGCCCAGGGGAGGGCCCAGCACAGATACGCAGTATTTT. As protein: CASIEGPRGGPSTDTQYF.